This T cell receptor beta chain was observed in a study of human T cells and chemical hapten exposure. Study details: Chiefly female patients presented with alopecia areata, totalis or universalis. Slight differences in pooled library volume were the main source of varying TCR yields across samples.

Time point specified: pre-sensitization, week 0. This sample's treatment: therapeutic diphenylcyclopropenone sensitization with weekly scalp DPC. MiXCR, applied by TCRdb to the RACE reads, yields one record per CDR3 protein. The table has around 120,000 distinct CDR3 sequences, about 13% seen once. V was trimmed by 8 bases and J by 6 bases, leaving 18 bases between them. Germline V gives CDR1 MNHEY, CDR2 SVGAGI. This CDR3 spans 14 amino acids. As concerns this clonotype: Its antigen is unknown.

Whole-study results and caveats: Sensitizing to DPC left TCRs with a frequency above 1 in 1000 unaltered. The study found expanded TCRs formed significantly more large CDR3 similarity clusters than controls.

This receptor was obtained from a woman between 18 and 29 years old with alopecia areata. Some clones in this sample may be carry-over from other donors' samples. The V gene is TRBV6-5, the J gene TRBJ2-3; D gene uncertain. This specimen was whole blood, taken in connection with sensitization to the hapten diphenylcyclopropenone (DPC). The chain's CDR3 is CASRFSPLADTQYF. CDR3 nucleotide sequence: TGTGCCAGCCGCTTTAGCCCCCTCGCGGATACGCAGTATTTT.